One sample yielded the 26 T cell receptor beta chains listed below, sequenced in a study of cytomegalovirus exposure and HLA in healthy donors. PCR amplification relied on 60 Vbeta primers (plus 13 Jbeta primers). Assay: immunoSEQ multiplex PCR; the TCRdb copy retains only in-frame clones and omits some. The data show approximately 150,000 clones, with approximately 80% seen just once and roughly an eighth held by the top ten. The specimen was PBMCs. These receptors all stem from a woman in her thirties or forties in good health and CMV-seronegative.

This chain connects TRBV30 to TRBJ2-1, with D possibly TRBD2 on 5 matching bases. CDR3 size: 15 residues. Trimming stripped 2 bases from V and 0 bases from J, with 11 bases between. CDR1 and CDR2 (germline): GTSNPN, SVGIG (reference sequence). CDR3 bases: TGTGCCTGGAGTTCCGGACTCTCCTCCTACAATGAGCAGTTCTTC. Amino acid sequence: CAWSSGLSSYNEQFF. Full variable domain (rest looked up from reference TRBV30 and TRBJ2-1): SQTIHQWPATLVQPVGSPLSLECTVEGTSNPNLYWYRQAAGRGLQLLFYSVGIGQISSEVPQNLSASRPQDRQFILSSKKLLLSDSGFYLCAWSSGLSSYNEQFFGPGTRLTVL.

This chain uses TRBV12-5 with TRBJ1-1; D is unclear. V gave up 3 bases and J gave up 1 base, with 12 bases separating them. The CDR3 consists of 15 residues. Germline CDR1 LGHNT, CDR2 FRNRAP. This CDR3 is CASGLEVISNTEAFF. The DNA of the CDR3 is TGTGCTAGTGGTTTAGAGGTCATATCGAACACTGAAGCTTTCTTT.

V is TRBV6-5 and J is TRBJ1-1; 7 bases align to TRBD1. Germline trimming cut 5 bases from V and 5 bases from J; bases unmatched to any gene: 8. Per the germline V gene, CDR1 is MNHEY and CDR2 is SVGAGI. CDR3 length equals 14 residues. The CDR3 sequence: CASSPQGVRTEAFF. CDR3 nucleotide sequence: TGTGCCAGCAGTCCCCAGGGGGTACGGACTGAAGCTTTCTTT.

The chain couples TRBV7-8 to TRBJ2-5; 7 bases fit TRBD1. Germline CDR1 and CDR2: SGHVS and FQNEAQ. CDR3 length equals 17 residues. With V trimmed by 7 bases and J by 2 bases, 16 bases remained unmatched. The CDR3, as DNA: TGTGCCAGCAACCCCTGGGTTATCACGACAGGGCAAGAGACCCAGTACTTC. Protein: CASNPWVITTGQETQYF. The full variable domain, completed using reference TRBV7-8 and TRBJ2-5, is GAGVSQSPRYKVAKRGQDVALRCDPISGHVSLFWYQQALGQGPEFLTYFQNEAQLDKSGLPSDRFFAERPEGSVSTLKIQRTQQEDSAVYLCASNPWVITTGQETQYFGPGTRLLVL.

The rearrangement joins TRBV27 to TRBJ2-7, with D tentatively TRBD2 (5 bases). Trimming took off 0 bases at V and 5 bases at J, with 11 bases between the two ends. The CDR3 extends over 14 amino acids. Germline lookup yields CDR1 MNHEY and CDR2 SMNVEV (reference sequence). This CDR3 is CASSLSRGSHEQYF. CDR3 nucleotides: TGTGCCAGCAGTTTATCTCGGGGTAGCCACGAGCAGTACTTC.

This clone was recorded a few times. This rearrangement joins TRBV10-1 to TRBJ1-1; D is unclear. This CDR3 contains 8 residues. V gave up 8 bases and J gave up 11 bases, with 6 bases separating them. The germline gives CDR1 WNHNN, CDR2 SYGVQD (reference sequence). This CDR3 is CASAGAFF. CDR3 sequence (DNA): TGCGCCAGCGCGGGTGCTTTCTTT.

The chain recombines TRBV12-1 with TRBJ2-7; TRBD1 is the table's D call and was not checked against the DNA. TRBV12-1 corresponds to a pseudogene. This CDR3 has 13 residues. Written as DNA, the CDR3 is TGTGCCAGCAGCTTTAGGGACACCTACGAGCAGTACTTC. Encoded protein: CASSFRDTYEQYF.

V is TRBV5-6 and J is TRBJ1-5, with 7 bases identical to TRBD1. The V segment lost 4 bases and the J segment 2 bases; nucleotides outside the gene matches: 6. This CDR3 region has 15 residues. Germline V gives CDR1 SGHDT, CDR2 YYEEEE. CDR3 DNA sequence: TGTGCCAGCAGCATTCGGACAGGCGGCAATCAGCCCCAGCATTTT. It is translated as CASSIRTGGNQPQHF.

The chain uses TRBV7-8 and TRBJ2-7, with D maybe TRBD1 (6 bases). The CDR3 consists of 12 residues. Germline loops: CDR1 SGHVS, CDR2 FQNEAQ. V gave up 1 base and J gave up 6 bases, with 7 bases separating them. The CDR3 here is CASSLDRAEQYF. The CDR3 bases are TGTGCCAGCAGCTTAGACAGGGCCGAGCAGTACTTC. The full variable domain, in which reference TRBV7-8 and TRBJ2-7 provide the parts outside the CDR3, is GAGVSQSPRYKVAKRGQDVALRCDPISGHVSLFWYQQALGQGPEFLTYFQNEAQLDKSGLPSDRFFAERPEGSVSTLKIQRTQQEDSAVYLCASSLDRAEQYFGPGTRLTVT.

This rearrangement joins TRBV5-5 to TRBJ1-1; D is unresolved. The CDR3 loop spans 14 amino acids. The V gene's germline CDR1 is SGHKS and CDR2 YYEKEE (reference sequence). Trimming left V 0 bases short and J 4 bases short, with 10 bases between. CDR3 sequence: CASSLASGPTEAFF. CDR3 sequence (DNA): TGTGCCAGCAGCTTGGCCAGCGGGCCCACTGAAGCTTTCTTT.

There are a few counts of this clone. The chain uses TRBV7-2 and TRBJ2-7; 9 bases are shared with TRBD2. This CDR3 comprises 18 residues. With V trimmed by 3 bases and J by 6 bases, 18 bases remained unmatched. Looked up from germline, CDR1 is SGHTA and CDR2 is FQGNSA. CDR3 region: CASSLRRGGTTGGAEQYF. The CDR3 bases are TGTGCCAGCAGCTTGCGGCGGGGGGGAACCACGGGCGGGGCCGAGCAGTACTTC.

V is TRBV6-5 and J is TRBJ2-5, with D possibly being TRBD1 (5 bases). The J call may be mistaken, given a closer DNA end match to TRBJ2-7. The CDR3 runs to 13 residues. Per the germline V gene, CDR1 is MNHEY and CDR2 is SVGAGI. The CDR3 spells CASSPGRLYEQYF. The DNA for the CDR3 is TGTGCCAGCTCCCCAGGGCGACTGTACGAGCAGTACTTC.

In its sample, this clone was seen a few times. This chain links TRBV29-1 with TRBJ2-5; a weak D match, TRBD2 (6 bases). Germline assignment: CDR1 SQVTM and CDR2 ANQGSEA. Trimming pared 6 bases from V and 5 bases from J, leaving 16 bases between. This CDR3 contains 13 residues. The CDR3 region is CSVDGAGLETQYF. CDR3 DNA: TGCAGCGTGGATGGGGCGGGACTGGAGACCCAGTACTTC.

The table lists this clone with a few counts. The chain combines TRBV10-2 with TRBJ2-1; TRBD2 aligns across 12 bases. The CDR3 contains 15 residues. Germline V gene sequence: CDR1 WSHSY, CDR2 SAAADI. The ends lost 6 bases at V and 3 bases at J; junction bases unmatched: 3. The CDR3 loop reads CASSLLAGGYNEQFF. The CDR3 nucleotides are TGCGCCAGCAGCCTACTAGCGGGGGGCTACAATGAGCAGTTCTTC.

The CDR3 reads CASSIRGLGEQYF. The CDR3 region has the DNA TGTGCCAGTAGTATCCGGGGTTTGGGCGAGCAGTACTTC. The chain carries TRBV19 and TRBJ2-7, with D perhaps TRBD2 (5 bases). V lost 3 bases and J 6 bases, leaving 12 bases between the germline ends. There are 13 residues in the CDR3. Germline V gives CDR1 LNHDA, CDR2 SQIVND (reference sequence).

V gene TRBV14 combines with J gene TRBJ2-7, with 9 bases that match TRBD1. Trimming at V came to 4 bases and at J to 3 bases, leaving 16 bases not matched to a gene. The CDR3 runs to 18 residues. Per the germline V gene, CDR1 is SGHDN and CDR2 is FVKESK. The CDR3 DNA follows: TGTGCCAGCAGCCGCCCCGTCGGAGCGGACAGGGGACTCTACGAGCAGTACTTC. Translation gives CASSRPVGADRGLYEQYF.

J is TRBJ2-5 and V is TRBV9, with TRBD2 identical over 9 bases. The trim removed 0 bases at V and 5 bases at J, leaving 8 bases unmatched. This CDR3 is 16 amino acids long. The germline V gene encodes CDR1 SGDLS and CDR2 YYNGEE. For the CDR3, the DNA is TGTGCCAGCAGCGTAGTTGGCGGGGGGGGACTGGAGACCCAGTACTTC. Translated, it gives CASSVVGGGGLETQYF.

The sample holds a few counts of this clone. This chain joins TRBV27 and TRBJ1-5, with 7 positions matching TRBD1. V shed 6 bases and J 1 base; nucleotides not matched to a gene: 6. The CDR3 is 15 amino acids. The germline CDR1 and CDR2 sequences are MNHEY and SMNVEV (reference sequence). CDR3 sequence: CASRVGQISNQPQHF. CDR3 nucleotide sequence: TGTGCCAGCAGAGTGGGACAGATAAGCAATCAGCCCCAGCATTTT.

A word on this clone: This sample includes further DNA sequences coding for the same CDR3. The V and J genes are TRBV28 and TRBJ1-2; perhaps TRBD1 as D (5 bases). The CDR3 runs 13 residues. The ends were cut back, 5 bases at V and 3 bases at J, with 10 bases in the middle. CDR1 and CDR2 from the germline V gene are MDHEN and SYDVKM. The CDR3 is CASSLPGDYGYTF. DNA for the CDR3: TGTGCCAGCAGTCTACCGGGGGACTATGGCTACACCTTC.

The V and J genes are TRBV27 and TRBJ2-7; the D gene is possibly TRBD2 (5 bases). Trimming removed 5 bases at V and 4 bases at J, with 18 bases between. CDR3 length: 15 amino acids. Germline V gene data show CDR1 as MNHEY and CDR2 as SMNVEV (reference sequence). CDR3 DNA: TGTGCCAGCAGTCCCTCTCCGGGGTCGGTTTACGAGCAGTACTTC. Translated: CASSPSPGSVYEQYF.

The chain uses TRBV20-1 and TRBJ1-1; a possible D gene is TRBD1 (6 bases). The length of the CDR3 is 11 residues. Between the trimmed V and J ends, which lost 4 bases and 9 bases, there was a span of 12 bases. Germline V gene data show CDR1 as DFQATT and CDR2 as SNEGSKA (reference sequence). CDR3 sequence: CSAKQGSQAFF. CDR3 nucleotide sequence: TGCAGTGCTAAACAGGGAAGTCAAGCTTTCTTT.

J is TRBJ2-1 and V is TRBV25-1; 10 bases align to TRBD2. Germline-derived CDR1 and CDR2 are MGHDK and SYGVNS. V was clipped by 4 bases and J by 6 bases; unmatched bases: 6. The CDR3 is 15 residues long. CDR3: CASSAAGGDTNEQFF. DNA of the CDR3: TGTGCCAGCAGTGCAGCGGGGGGGGATACCAATGAGCAGTTCTTC.

This chain connects TRBV29-1 to TRBJ2-1; D unclear. Per germline, CDR1 SQVTM and CDR2 ANQGSEA. The CDR3 is made up of 13 amino acids. V gave up 4 bases and J gave up 0 bases, with 7 bases separating them. The CDR3 DNA is TGCAGCGTTGTTGCGGTCTCCTACAATGAGCAGTTCTTC. Its translation: CSVVAVSYNEQFF.

This clone came up once. This chain joins TRBV11-2 and TRBJ2-1; D uncertain. V lost 2 bases, J lost 5 bases, and 4 bases lay in between. CDR3 size: 12 residues. In germline, CDR1 is SGHAT, CDR2 FQNNGV. The CDR3 DNA sequence: TGTGCCAGCAGCTTACTTGACAATGAGCAGTTCTTC. Translating gives CASSLLDNEQFF.

V is TRBV18 and J is TRBJ1-2, with 7 bases that match TRBD1. The CDR3 runs 12 residues. The V segment lost 5 bases and the J segment 5 bases; nucleotides outside the gene matches: 2. CDR1 and CDR2 from the germline V gene are KGHSH and LQKENI. The CDR3 sequence is CASSETGYGYTF. The CDR3 DNA reads TGTGCCAGCTCAGAGACAGGGTATGGCTACACCTTC.

V gene TRBV7-2 combines with J gene TRBJ2-7, with 7 bases fitting TRBD2. Germline CDR1 and CDR2: SGHTA and FQGNSA. This CDR3 is 15 amino acids long. Trimming cost V 3 bases and J 0 bases; bases outside gene matches: 5. CDR3 in DNA: TGTGCCAGCAGCTTCCGAGCGGGAACCTCCTACGAGCAGTACTTC. This sequence encodes CASSFRAGTSYEQYF.